Sequencing of this TCR beta chain was carried out in a study of vaccination and CD4 T cells after COVID-19. The assay that was used to sequence DNA from cultured CD4+ T cells was the Oncomine TCR Beta short-read assay. MiXCR, applied by TCRdb to the PCR reads, yields one record per CDR3 protein. The sample carries roughly 20,000 distinct CDR3 sequences, around 56% recorded once. In regard to this clonotype: Its antigen is still unknown.

Trimming took off 3 bases at V and 7 bases at J, with 9 bases between the two ends. CDR1 and CDR2 from the germline V gene are MDHEN and SYDVKM. The CDR3 covers 13 residues. Treatment noted: approximately 10-day PBMC culture with coronavirus spike peptide pools or control peptides (ViraFEST assay). Specimen: CD4+ T cells from blood, cultured in vitro. This TCR came from a human donor who had recovered from COVID-19. The rearrangement links TRBV28 to TRBJ2-2, with D perhaps TRBD1 (6 bases). Written as DNA, the CDR3 is TGTGCCAGCAGTTTGTCACAGGGCGGGGAGCTGTTTTTT. This sequence encodes CASSLSQGGELFF. The entire variable domain, with the rest obtained from reference TRBV28 and TRBJ2-2, is as follows: DVKVTQSSRYLVKRTGEKVFLECVQDMDHENMFWYRQDPGLGLRLIYFSYDVKMKEKGDIPEGYSVSREKKERFSLILESASTNQTSMYLCASSLSQGGELFFGEGSRLTVL.